Each of the 4 T cell receptor beta chains below was sequenced from the same sample in a study of cytotoxic CD8 clonotypes in ibrutinib-treated CLL. The repertoire was sequenced with immunoSEQ multiplex PCR; TCRdb's copy has only in-frame clones and lacks some. The sample consists of 160,000 or so clones, 84% of them appearing once. The source material was PBMCs, sampled after 24 months of ibrutinib treatment. The receptors were gathered from a human donor with chronic lymphocytic leukemia.

The chain has TRBV18 and TRBJ1-1; D is perhaps TRBD1 (6 bases). This CDR3 contains 14 residues. With 4 bases removed from V and 11 bases from J, the gap between germline ends came to 20 bases. The germline CDR1 and CDR2 sequences are KGHSH and LQKENI. In nucleotides, the CDR3 is TGTGCCAGCTCACTCCAAAATGACAGGTTCGGGGCTTTCTTT. Translating it yields CASSLQNDRFGAFF.

This clone was recorded once. This CDR3 is also generated by other DNA sequences in the sample. The rearrangement uses TRBV27 and TRBJ1-5; no definite D call. CDR1 is MNHEY, CDR2 SMNVEV, per germline (reference sequence). V was pared by 3 bases and J by 6 bases, with 6 bases between. The CDR3 extends over 12 amino acids. For the CDR3, the DNA is TGTGCCAGCAGTTTGTACGGTCAGCCCCAGCATTTT. Protein product: CASSLYGQPQHF.

In DNA, the CDR3 is TGTGCCAGCAGCCCGCCGGGGAGGTTCGACGAGCAGTACTTC. Encoded protein: CASSPPGRFDEQYF. The chain joins TRBV11-2 to TRBJ2-7; a weak D match, TRBD2 (6 bases). Trimming took 5 bases from V and 5 from J, leaving 16 bases between them. The V gene's germline CDR1 is SGHAT and CDR2 FQNNGV. CDR3 length: 14 amino acids.

The V call is TRBV2, the J call TRBJ2-7, with 14 bases aligning to TRBD2. The CDR3 spans 13 residues. CDR1 is SNHLY and CDR2 is FYNNEI in the germline V gene. The junction had 7 bases not matched to a gene; V was cut back by 6 bases and J by 12 bases. The CDR3 bases are TGTGCCAGCAGCCCGGGACTAGCGGGAGACCTGTACTTC. Its protein is CASSPGLAGDLYF.